What follows are 27 T cell receptor beta chains derived from one specimen sequenced in a study of breast tumors, draining lymph nodes, adjacent tissues. Samples came from axillary lymph nodes draining the breast cancer. TCRdb reanalysed the multiplex PCR reads using MiXCR and keeps one entry per CDR3 protein. The sample lists some 150,000 distinct CDR3 sequences; 20% to 25% were seen once. Sequencing was carried out using axillary lymph node tissue. The receptors shown here come from a female donor with breast cancer. Some clones in this sample may be carry-over from other donors' samples.

About this clonotype: A read error is likely, as this CDR3 ends without the conserved phenylalanine or tryptophan. The chain uses TRBV5-1 and TRBJ2-1; D is unclear. This CDR3 has 15 residues. CDR1 is SGHRS and CDR2 is YFSETQ in the germline V gene. For the CDR3, the DNA is TGCGCCGGCAGCGTGAACTTCCCCTCCTACAATGAGCAGTTCCTC. Amino acids: CAGSVNFPSYNEQFL.

This clonotype has a count of ten or more. The chain has TRBV2 and TRBJ2-5; D may be TRBD1 (6 bases). This CDR3 contains 13 residues. Germline CDR1 is SNHLY and CDR2 is FYNNEI. V lost 4 bases and J lost 9, with 15 bases in between. The DNA of the CDR3 is TGTGCCAGCAGTGCGGACAGCCTTGGGGCCCAGTACTTC. Translated: CASSADSLGAQYF. The full variable domain, rest sourced from reference TRBV2 and TRBJ2-5, is EPEVTQTPSHQVTQMGQEVILRCVPISNHLYFYWYRQILGQKVEFLVSFYNNEISEKSEIFDDQFSVERPDGSNFTLKIRSTKLEDSAMYFCASSADSLGAQYFGPGTRLLVL.

This clonotype was recorded many times. CDR3 bases: TGTGCCAGCAGCCATAGCGGGAGGGCCACAGATACGCAGTATTTT. It translates to CASSHSGRATDTQYF. V is TRBV7-3 and J is TRBJ2-3; 11 nucleotides align to TRBD2. The CDR3 spans 15 residues. The germline gives CDR1 SGHTA, CDR2 FQGTGA. The junction had 3 bases not matched to a gene; V was cut back by 5 bases and J by 2 bases. Drawing the rest from reference TRBV7-3 and TRBJ2-3, the complete variable domain is GAGVSQTPSNKVTEKGKYVELRCDPISGHTALYWYRQSLGQGPEFLIYFQGTGAADDSGLPNDRFFAVRPEGSVSTLKIQRTERGDSAVYLCASSHSGRATDTQYFGPGTRLTVL.

About this clonotype: This may be a read error, as it is one base from a much larger clone. V and J are TRBV6-5 and TRBJ2-7, with 10 nucleotides matching TRBD1. The germline V gene has CDR1 MNHEY and CDR2 SVGAGI. The V segment lost 2 bases and the J segment 0 bases; nucleotides outside the gene matches: 1. The CDR3 is made up of 15 amino acids. CDR3 in DNA: TGTGCCAGCAGTTACAGACAGGGGGCCTCCTACGAGCAGTACTTC. It encodes CASSYRQGASYEQYF.

With respect to this clonotype: With a much larger clone just one base away, this may be a read error. The chain employs TRBV5-6 and TRBJ1-2; D gene unclear. The CDR3 runs 14 residues. The germline V and J ends were trimmed by 6 bases and 6 bases, with 18 bases remaining between them. Germline CDR1 is SGHDT and CDR2 is YYEEEE. The DNA for the CDR3 is TGTGCCAGCACCAAACTGGGAGTCAGAAATGGCTACACCTTC. Translating it yields CASTKLGVRNGYTF.

This clonotype came up many times. Here the CDR3 reads CASSRRLADLYNEQFF. The CDR3 DNA reads as TGCGCCAGCAGCCGTCGGCTAGCGGACTTATACAATGAGCAGTTCTTC. The V call is TRBV5-1, the J call TRBJ2-1; TRBD2 aligns across 7 bases. This CDR3 contains 16 residues. Germline loops: CDR1 SGHRS, CDR2 YFSETQ. With V trimmed by 4 bases and J by 4 bases, 11 bases remained unmatched.

CDR3 in amino acids: CASSSTPGVAQSSYEQYF. The DNA of the CDR3 is TGTGCCAGCAGTTCTACCCCGGGGGTAGCTCAAAGCTCCTACGAGCAGTACTTC. The chain joins TRBV28 to TRBJ2-7; TRBD2 is a possible D gene (6 bases). CDR3 length equals 18 residues. V gave up 4 bases and J gave up 0 bases, with 22 bases separating them. CDR1 and CDR2 (germline): MDHEN, SYDVKM.

Remarks on this clonotype: A much larger clone sits a single nucleotide away, making a read error possible. The chain has TRBV5-1 and TRBJ2-1; 8 bases fit TRBD2. The CDR3 loop spans 15 amino acids. Germline V gene sequence: CDR1 SGHRS, CDR2 YFSETQ. Here the CDR3 DNA reads TGCGCCGGCAGCGCGGGACTAGAGGCGTTGAATGAGCAGTTCTTC. Residues: CAGSAGLEALNEQFF.

This clonotype was counted many times. The chain joins TRBV7-3 to TRBJ2-3, with TRBD2 matching 10 bases. The V gene's germline CDR1 is SGHTA and CDR2 FQGTGA. The CDR3 has 15 amino acids. V lost 5 bases and J lost 5; bases outside the gene matches: 7. The CDR3 loop is CASSPTSGLQDTQYF. The CDR3, as DNA: TGTGCCAGCAGCCCGACTAGCGGGCTTCAAGATACGCAGTATTTT.

This clonotype came up many times. The chain couples TRBV6-5 to TRBJ2-7, with TRBD1 matching 7 bases. V gave up 2 bases and J gave up 5 bases; unmatched junction bases: 12. The CDR3 has 16 amino acids. CDR1 is MNHEY and CDR2 is SVGAGI in the germline V gene. The CDR3, as DNA: TGTGCCAGCAGTTACCCCCTTGAGGGGGCTCACCACGAGCAGTACTTC. Translated: CASSYPLEGAHHEQYF.

This clonotype was detected many times. CDR3 sequence: CSARRDAYNEQFF. CDR3 bases: TGCAGTGCTCGTCGGGATGCCTACAATGAGCAGTTCTTC. The chain has TRBV20-1 and TRBJ2-1; possibly TRBD2 for D (5 bases). This CDR3 comprises 13 residues. Trimming removed 5 bases at V and 2 bases at J, with 10 bases between. From germline, CDR1 is DFQATT and CDR2 SNEGSKA (reference sequence).

Points on this clonotype: A much larger clone differs by one base, so this may be a read error. The CDR3 spells CAWNETGAGGYTF. The DNA for the CDR3 is TGTGCCTGGAACGAAACGGGGGCCGGGGGCTACACCTTC. The chain has TRBV30 and TRBJ1-2; possibly TRBD1 for D (6 bases). This CDR3 is built from 13 residues. The V end lost 4 bases, the J end lost 8 bases, and 17 bases lay between the germline ends. Germline values: CDR1 GTSNPN, CDR2 SVGIG (reference sequence).

This clonotype was seen a handful of times. The chain employs TRBV14 and TRBJ2-1, with 8 nucleotides matching TRBD2. V was pared by 0 bases and J by 5 bases, with 9 bases of the junction left unmatched. CDR3 length: 17 residues. Germline V gene sequence: CDR1 SGHDN, CDR2 FVKESK. In DNA, the CDR3 is TGTGCCAGCAGCCAAGATTCTGCGGGAGGTGACCACAATGAGCAGTTCTTC. Translation: CASSQDSAGGDHNEQFF.

Notes on this clonotype: A clone one base away is much larger, so this may be a read error. The rearrangement uses TRBV6-2 or TRBV6-3 and TRBJ2-7, with D possibly being TRBD1 (6 bases). CDR1 is MNHEY and CDR2 is SVGEGT in the germline V gene. The CDR3 has 13 residues. V was shortened by 5 bases and J by 7 bases, with 15 bases between the two germline ends. Written as DNA, the CDR3 is TGTGCCAGCAGTCTAAGGCCCGGGACAGAGCAGTACTTC. Its protein is CASSLRPGTEQYF.

In the case of this clonotype: A much larger clonotype is one base distant, so this may be a read error. The CDR3 does not end in the conserved phenylalanine or tryptophan, so this is likely a read error. The J gene is TRBJ2-2, the V gene TRBV24-1; no clear D gene. The V and J ends lost 6 bases and 8 bases respectively, with 9 bases between them. CDR1 KGHDR and CDR2 SFDVKD come from the germline V gene. The CDR3 loop spans 12 amino acids. Written as DNA, the CDR3 is TGTGCCACCAGTCCTTCTTGGGGGGAGCTGTTTGTT. It translates to CATSPSWGELFV.

This clonotype showed up just a few times. The gene calls are TRBV7-9 and TRBJ2-6; a possible D gene is TRBD2 (6 bases). V was cut by 2 bases and J by 4 bases, with 18 bases left in between. The germline V gene encodes CDR1 SEHNR and CDR2 FQNEAQ (reference sequence). The CDR3 sequence is 18 residues long. Here the CDR3 DNA reads TGTGCCAGCAGCTTAAAGATAGGAGGGCCGCTAGGGGCCAACGTCCTGACTTTC. This gives the protein CASSLKIGGPLGANVLTF.

This chain uses TRBV6-1 with TRBJ2-5, with 15 nucleotides matching TRBD2. CDR1 MNHNS and CDR2 SASEGT come from the germline V gene. With 3 bases clipped from V and 5 bases from J, the junction kept 1 base outside the gene matches. This CDR3 has 15 residues. The CDR3 protein is CASSDGTSGRETQYF. For the CDR3, the DNA is TGTGCCAGCAGTGATGGGACTAGCGGGAGGGAGACCCAGTACTTC.

This clonotype was seen repeatedly, ten times or more. The chain combines TRBV5-8 with TRBJ2-5; D is ambiguous. V lost 3 bases and J lost 3, with 12 bases in between. The CDR3 loop spans 14 amino acids. Germline V gene lookup returns CDR1 SGHTS and CDR2 YDEGEE. The CDR3 protein is CASSSGSREETQYF. The CDR3 DNA is TGTGCCAGCAGCTCAGGATCCCGGGAAGAGACCCAGTACTTC.

J is TRBJ2-1 and V is TRBV6-5; D is tentatively TRBD1 or TRBD2 (6 bases each). Germline V gene lookup returns CDR1 MNHEY and CDR2 SVGAGI. V was shortened by 2 bases and J by 4 bases, with 15 bases between the two germline ends. The CDR3 extends over 16 amino acids. As DNA, the CDR3 is TGTGCCAGCAGTTACGCGAAGGGGGGTCTTTACAATGAGCAGTTCTTC. As protein: CASSYAKGGLYNEQFF.

This clonotype was counted only a few times. As DNA, the CDR3 is TGTGCCAGCAGTGAACAGGGGGGGCTGACCGGGGAGCTGTTTTTT. This codes for CASSEQGGLTGELFF. This chain links TRBV6-1 with TRBJ2-2; D possibly uses TRBD1 or TRBD2 (7 bases each). The V end was cut by 2 bases, the J end by 5 bases, with 12 bases between. Germline values: CDR1 MNHNS, CDR2 SASEGT. CDR3 size: 15 residues.

Points on this clonotype: One end of the junction varies from germline; a read error may be responsible. The genes are TRBV9 and TRBJ2-2, with a possible D match to TRBD2 (6 bases). Germline CDR1 SGDLS, CDR2 YYNGEE. CDR3 length: 17 residues. This CDR3 reads CASSVVGGSAVPGELCF. The CDR3 bases are TGCGCCAGCAGCGTAGTCGGAGGGAGTGCGGTCCCCGGGGAGCTGTGTTTT.

This clonotype was counted many times. The J gene is TRBJ2-2, the V gene TRBV5-1, with unresolved D. Trimming shortened V by 4 bases and J by 0 bases, and 10 bases separated the two germline ends. The CDR3 covers 15 residues. CDR1 and CDR2 from the germline V gene are SGHRS and YFSETQ. The CDR3 is CASSLLGSNTGELFF. CDR3 DNA sequence: TGCGCCAGCAGCCTTTTGGGATCGAACACCGGGGAGCTGTTTTTT. The full variable domain, with the rest looked up from reference TRBV5-1 and TRBJ2-2, is KAGVTQTPRYLIKTRGQQVTLSCSPISGHRSVSWYQQTPGQGLQFLFEYFSETQRNKGNFPGRFSGRQFSNSRSEMNVSTLELGDSALYLCASSLLGSNTGELFFGEGSRLTVL.

On this clonotype: A much larger clone differs by one base, so this may be a read error. The rearrangement joins TRBV19 to TRBJ2-7; 9 nucleotides agree with TRBD1. The length of the CDR3 is 15 residues. The V gene's germline CDR1 is LNHDA and CDR2 SQIVND (reference sequence). This chain's CDR3 is CASSKGTGKLYERYF. CDR3 nucleotides: TGTGCCAGTAGTAAGGGGACAGGGAAGTTATACGAGCGGTACTTC.

This clonotype was recorded at least ten times. The chain has TRBV29-1 and TRBJ2-5, with unresolved D. The germline CDR1 and CDR2 sequences are SQVTM and ANQGSEA. Trimming removed 4 bases from V and 7 bases from J, with 7 bases in between. The CDR3 covers 10 residues. CDR3 DNA: TGCAGCGTTGGACCGGGGACCCAGTACTTC. It is translated as CSVGPGTQYF.

There are many counts of this clonotype. The V call is TRBV4-1, the J call TRBJ2-7; TRBD1 might be the D (6 bases). Per the germline V gene, CDR1 is MGHRA and CDR2 is YSYEKL. There are 15 residues in the CDR3. The V and J ends lost 0 bases and 5 bases respectively, with 14 bases between them. The CDR3 DNA sequence: TGCGCCAGCAGCCAAGATTTAGGGGGAAGAGACGAGCAGTACTTC. Encoded protein: CASSQDLGGRDEQYF.

A word on this clonotype: This may come from a read error, since a much larger clone is one base off. V and J are TRBV6-1 and TRBJ2-7; D uncertain. In germline, CDR1 is MNHNS, CDR2 SASEGT. This CDR3 spans 10 amino acids. V was shortened by 7 bases and J by 4 bases, with 5 bases between the two germline ends. CDR3 sequence reads: CASNLYEQYF. The CDR3 coding sequence is TGTGCCAGCAACCTATACGAGCAGTACTTC.

J is TRBJ2-3 and V is TRBV11-2, with unresolved D. V lost 4 bases and J 8 bases, leaving 13 bases between the germline ends. Looked up from germline, CDR1 is SGHAT and CDR2 is FQNNGV. The CDR3 loop spans 13 amino acids. CDR3 DNA: TGTGCCAGCAGCTCCACCGCGATCAGTACGCAGTATTTT. Translation: CASSSTAISTQYF.